The clone carrying this TCR beta chain was picked up one time. The sample belongs to a study of blood T cell repertoires in COVID-19. Study information: Both acute and convalescent COVID-19 samples were obtained from the United States, Italy and Spain. Sources were T cells, B-cell-depleted T cells, or PBMCs; the material itself was cDNA or gDNA.

This CDR3 spans 18 amino acids. Germline V gene data show CDR1 as GTSNPN and CDR2 as SVGIG (reference sequence). With 5 bases clipped from V and 6 bases from J, the junction kept 24 bases outside the gene matches. The authors' processing: Reference gene primer amplification yielded estimated nucleated cell counts. Repertoires were generated with immunoSEQ multiplex PCR, while TCRdb's copy carries only in-frame clones and drops some. V, J and clone size derive from that table, while D and trimming were established from the DNA sequence. The sample consists of roughly 70,000 clones, around nine tenths of them appearing once.

The gene calls are TRBV30 and TRBJ1-2, with 7 bases lining up with TRBD1. The specimen sequenced was peripheral blood. The sequence derives from a man between 65 and 85 years old with acute or convalescent COVID-19. CDR3 coding DNA: TGTGCCTGGGCCTACTCGGGCGCTTGGGGACAGTTCAACAATGGCTACACCTTC. It encodes CAWAYSGAWGQFNNGYTF. The full variable domain, with the rest looked up from reference TRBV30 and TRBJ1-2, is SQTIHQWPATLVQPVGSPLSLECTVEGTSNPNLYWYRQAAGRGLQLLFYSVGIGQISSEVPQNLSASRPQDRQFILSSKKLLLSDSGFYLCAWAYSGAWGQFNNGYTFGSGTRLTVV.